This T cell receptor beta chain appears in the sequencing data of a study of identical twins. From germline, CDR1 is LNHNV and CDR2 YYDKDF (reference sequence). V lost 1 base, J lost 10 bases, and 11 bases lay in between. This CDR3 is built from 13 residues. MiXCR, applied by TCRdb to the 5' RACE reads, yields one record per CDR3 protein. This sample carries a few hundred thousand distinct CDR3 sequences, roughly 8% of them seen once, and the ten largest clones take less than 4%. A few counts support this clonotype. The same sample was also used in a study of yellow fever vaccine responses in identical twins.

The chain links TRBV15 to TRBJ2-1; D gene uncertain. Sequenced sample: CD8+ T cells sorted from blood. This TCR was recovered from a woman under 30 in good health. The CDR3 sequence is CATSRVTGTEQFF. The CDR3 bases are TGTGCCACCAGCAGAGTAACGGGCACCGAGCAGTTCTTC.